The clone carrying this TCR beta chain appeared once. This record belongs to a study of blood T cell repertoires in COVID-19. Study in general: Donors in the United States, Italy and Spain gave samples during acute or convalescent COVID-19.

V shed 5 bases and J 2 bases; nucleotides not matched to a gene: 11. The CDR3 extends over 16 amino acids. The germline V gene encodes CDR1 MDHEN and CDR2 SYDVKM. Sequencing used immunoSEQ multiplex PCR; TCRdb keeps in-frame clones, though not all of them. The profile shows 100,000 to 150,000 clones, roughly 90% of them singletons. This TCR was recovered from a man aged 55 to 70 with COVID-19, enrolled during active disease. Sequencing was carried out using peripheral blood. This chain joins TRBV28 and TRBJ2-7; 8 bases are shared with TRBD2. The CDR3 DNA reads TGTGCCAGCAGTCCTGAAAAGGGCGGGGGGCCCTACGAGCAGTACTTC. Translation gives CASSPEKGGGPYEQYF.